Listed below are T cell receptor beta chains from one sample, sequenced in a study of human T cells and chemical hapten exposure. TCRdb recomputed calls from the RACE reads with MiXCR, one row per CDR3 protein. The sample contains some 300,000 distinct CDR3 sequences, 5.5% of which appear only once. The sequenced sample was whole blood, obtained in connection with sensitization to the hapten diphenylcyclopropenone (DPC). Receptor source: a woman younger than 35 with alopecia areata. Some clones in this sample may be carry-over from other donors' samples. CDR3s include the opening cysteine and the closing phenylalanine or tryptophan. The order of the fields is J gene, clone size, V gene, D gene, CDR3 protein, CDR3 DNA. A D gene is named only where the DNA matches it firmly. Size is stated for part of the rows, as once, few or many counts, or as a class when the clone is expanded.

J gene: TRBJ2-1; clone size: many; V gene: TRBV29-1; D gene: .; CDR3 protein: CSVIDPTSYNEQFF; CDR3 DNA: TGCAGCGTTATTGATCCCACCTCCTACAATGAGCAGTTCTTC
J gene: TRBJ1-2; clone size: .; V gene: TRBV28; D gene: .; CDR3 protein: CASSLIQAFYGYTF; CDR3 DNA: TGTGCCAGCAGTTTAATACAGGCGTTCTATGGCTACACCTTC
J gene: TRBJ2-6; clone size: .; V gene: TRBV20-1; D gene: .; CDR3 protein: CSAEDGSGANVLTF; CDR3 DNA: TGCAGTGCTGAGGACGGCTCTGGGGCCAACGTCCTGACTTTC
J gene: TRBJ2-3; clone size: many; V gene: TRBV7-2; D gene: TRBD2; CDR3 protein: CASSLGIAGATDTQYF; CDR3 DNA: TGTGCCAGCAGCCTGGGGATAGCGGGGGCCACAGATACGCAGTATTTT
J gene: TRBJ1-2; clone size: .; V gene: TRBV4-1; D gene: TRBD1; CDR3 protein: CASSETGQGYNYGYTF; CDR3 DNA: TGCGCCAGCAGCGAGACGGGACAGGGGTACAACTATGGCTACACCTTC
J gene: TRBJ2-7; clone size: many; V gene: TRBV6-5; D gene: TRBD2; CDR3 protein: CASSYSAGRGGVYEQYF; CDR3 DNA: TGTGCCAGCAGTTACTCTGCTGGGCGCGGGGGAGTCTACGAGCAGTACTTC
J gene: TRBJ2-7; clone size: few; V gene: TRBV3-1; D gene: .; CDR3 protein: CASSQGGMDSDEQYF; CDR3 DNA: TGTGCCAGCAGCCAAGGGGGGATGGACAGTGACGAGCAGTACTTC
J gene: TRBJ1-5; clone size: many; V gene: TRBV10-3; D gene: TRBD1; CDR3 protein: CAISVSGTGNQPQHF; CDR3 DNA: TGTGCCATCAGTGTTAGCGGGACAGGGAATCAGCCCCAGCATTTT
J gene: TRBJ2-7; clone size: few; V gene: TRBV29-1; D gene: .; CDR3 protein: CSVGAAWGMDYEQYF; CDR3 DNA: TGCAGCGTTGGCGCCGCGTGGGGTATGGACTACGAGCAGTACTTC
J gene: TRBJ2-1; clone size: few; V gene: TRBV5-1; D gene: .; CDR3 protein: CASSTSYNEQFF; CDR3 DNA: TGCGCCAGCAGCACCAGTTACAATGAGCAGTTCTTC
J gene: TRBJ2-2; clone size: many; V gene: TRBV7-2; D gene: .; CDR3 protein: CASSLGSGFPNTGELFF; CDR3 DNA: TGTGCCAGCAGCTTAGGCTCCGGTTTCCCGAACACCGGGGAGCTGTTTTTT
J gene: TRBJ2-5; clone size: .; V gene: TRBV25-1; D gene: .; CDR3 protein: CASSEALDDPVVF; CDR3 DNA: TGTGCCAGCAGTGAAGCACTAGATGACCCAGTAGTCTTC
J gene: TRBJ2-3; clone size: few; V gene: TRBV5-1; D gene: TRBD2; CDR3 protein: CASSLGLAGNLGADTQYF; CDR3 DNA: TGCGCCAGCAGCTTGGGACTAGCGGGGAACCTGGGTGCAGATACGCAGTATTTT
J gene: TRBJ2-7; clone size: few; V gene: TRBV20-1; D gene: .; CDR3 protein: CSAKRGTTHEQYF; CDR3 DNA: TGCAGTGCTAAAAGAGGGACCACGCACGAGCAGTACTTC
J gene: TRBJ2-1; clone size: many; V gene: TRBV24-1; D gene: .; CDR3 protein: CATRQADEQFF; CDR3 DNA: TGTGCCACCAGACAGGCCGATGAGCAGTTCTTC
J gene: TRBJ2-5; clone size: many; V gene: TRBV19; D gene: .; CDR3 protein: CASSMQETQYF; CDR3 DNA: TGTGCCAGTAGTATGCAGGAGACCCAGTACTTC
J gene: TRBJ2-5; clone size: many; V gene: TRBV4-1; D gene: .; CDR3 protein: CASSQDIRLAPYQETQYF; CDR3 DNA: TGCGCCAGCAGCCAAGATATAAGGCTAGCGCCTTATCAAGAGACCCAGTACTTC
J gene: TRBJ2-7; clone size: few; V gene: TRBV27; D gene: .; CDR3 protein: CASSLSPAAMEQYF; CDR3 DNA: TGTGCCAGCAGTTTATCTCCCGCTGCTATGGAGCAGTACTTC
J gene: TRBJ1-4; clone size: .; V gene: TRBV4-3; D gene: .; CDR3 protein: CASSQEGGGSGEKLFF; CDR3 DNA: TGCGCCAGCAGCCAAGAGGGCGGTGGCTCGGGTGAAAAACTGTTTTTT
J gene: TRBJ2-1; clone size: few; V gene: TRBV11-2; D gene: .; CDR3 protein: CASSSGAYNEQFF; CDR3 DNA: TGTGCCAGCAGTTCGGGGGCATACAATGAGCAGTTCTTC
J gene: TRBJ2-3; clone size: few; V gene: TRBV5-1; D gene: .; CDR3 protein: CASSRSLQGADTQYF; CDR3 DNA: TGCGCCAGCAGCCGATCATTACAGGGCGCAGATACGCAGTATTTT
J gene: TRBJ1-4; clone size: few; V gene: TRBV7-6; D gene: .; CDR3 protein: CASSFGQSNEKLFF; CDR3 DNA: TGTGCCAGCAGCTTTGGACAGTCTAATGAAAAACTGTTTTTT
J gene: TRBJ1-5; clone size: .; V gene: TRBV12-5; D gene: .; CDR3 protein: CASGSTGLGIVHF; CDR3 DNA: TGTGCTAGTGGTTCTACAGGGTTGGGAATAGTGCATTTT
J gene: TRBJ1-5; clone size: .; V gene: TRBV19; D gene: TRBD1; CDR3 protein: CASTTVSGTGGNQPQHF; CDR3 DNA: TGTGCCTCTACCACAGTCTCCGGGACAGGGGGCAATCAGCCCCAGCATTTT
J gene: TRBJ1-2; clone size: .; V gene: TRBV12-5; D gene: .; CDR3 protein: CASGLSNPNKGLEDGYTF; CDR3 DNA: TGTGCTAGTGGTTTGTCAAACCCGAACAAGGGGCTGGAGGATGGCTACACCTTC
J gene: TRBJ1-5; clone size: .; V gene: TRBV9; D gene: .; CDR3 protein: CASSVSGEFNQPQHF; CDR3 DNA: TGTGCCAGCAGCGTTTCTGGGGAGTTCAATCAGCCCCAGCATTTT
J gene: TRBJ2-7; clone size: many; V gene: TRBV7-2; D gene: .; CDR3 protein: CASSFGPIEVYEQYF; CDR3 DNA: TGTGCCAGCAGCTTTGGACCCATAGAAGTCTACGAGCAGTACTTC
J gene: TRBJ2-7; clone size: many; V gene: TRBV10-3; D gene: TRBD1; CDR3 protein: CAISGQGDYEQYF; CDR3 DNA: TGTGCCATCAGTGGACAGGGGGATTACGAGCAGTACTTC
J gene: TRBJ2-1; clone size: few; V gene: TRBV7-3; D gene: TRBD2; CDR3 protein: CASSFAGGNEQFF; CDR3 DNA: TGTGCCAGCAGCTTCGCGGGGGGCAATGAGCAGTTCTTC
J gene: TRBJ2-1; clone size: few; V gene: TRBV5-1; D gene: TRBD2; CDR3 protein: CASSPSSGGTYNEQFF; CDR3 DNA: TGCGCCAGCAGCCCATCTAGCGGGGGAACCTACAATGAGCAGTTCTTC
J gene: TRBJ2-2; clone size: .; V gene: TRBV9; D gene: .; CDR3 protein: CASSVVTGGGELFF; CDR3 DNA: TGTGCCAGCAGCGTAGTTACCGGAGGTGGGGAGCTGTTTTTT
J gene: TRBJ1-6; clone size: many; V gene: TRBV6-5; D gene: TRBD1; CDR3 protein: CASSYSQGAESPLHF; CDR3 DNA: TGTGCCAGCAGTTACTCTCAGGGGGCTGAATCACCCCTCCACTTT
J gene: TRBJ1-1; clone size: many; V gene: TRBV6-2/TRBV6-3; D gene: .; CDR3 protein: CASSYSFSSGHTAFF; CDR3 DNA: TGTGCCAGCAGTTACTCGTTTTCCTCAGGTCACACGGCTTTCTTT
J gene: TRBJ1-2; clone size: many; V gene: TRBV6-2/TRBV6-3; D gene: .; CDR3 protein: CASSGQNYGYTF; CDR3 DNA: TGTGCCAGCAGCGGACAGAACTATGGCTACACCTTC
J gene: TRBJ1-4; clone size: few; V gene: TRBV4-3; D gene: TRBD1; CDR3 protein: CASSRGGQGNRANEKLFF; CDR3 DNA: TGCGCCAGCAGCCGGGGGGGACAGGGAAACCGAGCTAATGAAAAACTGTTTTTT
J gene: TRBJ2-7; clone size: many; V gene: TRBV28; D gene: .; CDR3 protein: CASSLVGWTLSSYEQYF; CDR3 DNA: TGTGCCAGCAGTCTTGTAGGCTGGACCTTGAGCTCCTACGAGCAGTACTTC
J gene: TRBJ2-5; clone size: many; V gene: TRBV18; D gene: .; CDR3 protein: CASSPPGSGQTQYF; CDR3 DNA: TGTGCCAGCTCACCCCCGGGGTCGGGACAGACCCAGTACTTC
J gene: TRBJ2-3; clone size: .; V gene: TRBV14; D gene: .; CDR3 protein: CASSHLQTGPMADTQYF; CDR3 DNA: TGTGCCAGCAGCCACCTCCAAACAGGGCCCATGGCAGATACGCAGTATTTT
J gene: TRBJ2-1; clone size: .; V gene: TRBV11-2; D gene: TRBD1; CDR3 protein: CASSPRTGGLVDEQFF; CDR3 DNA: TGTGCCAGCAGCCCCCGGACAGGGGGCTTGGTAGATGAGCAGTTCTTC